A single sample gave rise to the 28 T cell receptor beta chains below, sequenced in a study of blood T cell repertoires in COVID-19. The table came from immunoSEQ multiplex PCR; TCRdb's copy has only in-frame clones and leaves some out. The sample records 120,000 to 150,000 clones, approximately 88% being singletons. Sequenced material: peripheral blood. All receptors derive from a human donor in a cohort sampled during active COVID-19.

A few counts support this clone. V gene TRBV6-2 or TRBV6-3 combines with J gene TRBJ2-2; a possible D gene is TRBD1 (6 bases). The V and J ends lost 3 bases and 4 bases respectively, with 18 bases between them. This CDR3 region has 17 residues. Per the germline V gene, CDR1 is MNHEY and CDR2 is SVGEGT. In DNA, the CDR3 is TGTGCCAGCAGTTATGCGGGCAGCAGGGGCGGCACCGGGGAGCTGTTTTTT. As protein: CASSYAGSRGGTGELFF.

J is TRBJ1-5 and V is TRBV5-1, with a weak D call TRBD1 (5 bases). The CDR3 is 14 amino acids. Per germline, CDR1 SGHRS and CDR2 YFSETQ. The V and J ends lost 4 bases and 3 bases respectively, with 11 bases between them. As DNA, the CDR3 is TGCGCCAGCAGCCCTGACAGACCCAATCAGCCCCAGCATTTT. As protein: CASSPDRPNQPQHF.

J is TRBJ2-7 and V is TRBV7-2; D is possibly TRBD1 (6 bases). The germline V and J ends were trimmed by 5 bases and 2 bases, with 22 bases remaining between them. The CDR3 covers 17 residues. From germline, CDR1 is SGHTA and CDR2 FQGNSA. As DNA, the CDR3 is TGTGCCAGCAGCCCACGTTCCAGGGGTAGTCGGACCTACGAGCAGTACTTC. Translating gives CASSPRSRGSRTYEQYF.

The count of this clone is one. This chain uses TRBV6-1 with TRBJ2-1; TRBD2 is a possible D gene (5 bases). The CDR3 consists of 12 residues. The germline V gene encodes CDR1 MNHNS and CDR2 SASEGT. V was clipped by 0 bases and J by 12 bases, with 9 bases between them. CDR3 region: CASSEAGSWQFF. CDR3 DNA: TGTGCCAGCAGTGAAGCGGGGAGTTGGCAGTTCTTC.

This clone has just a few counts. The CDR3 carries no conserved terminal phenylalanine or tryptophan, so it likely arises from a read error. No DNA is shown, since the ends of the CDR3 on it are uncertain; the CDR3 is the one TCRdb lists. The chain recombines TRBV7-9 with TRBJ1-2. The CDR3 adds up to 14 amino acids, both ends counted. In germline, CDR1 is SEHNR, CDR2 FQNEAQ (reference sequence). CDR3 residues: CASSLGEFPEPVLV.

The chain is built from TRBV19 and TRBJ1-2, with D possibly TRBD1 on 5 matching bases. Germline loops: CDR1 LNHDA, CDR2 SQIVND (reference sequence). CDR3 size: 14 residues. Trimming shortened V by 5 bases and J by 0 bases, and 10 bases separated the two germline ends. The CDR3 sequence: CASSPGTSNYGYTF. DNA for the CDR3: TGTGCCAGTAGTCCCGGGACTTCTAACTATGGCTACACCTTC.

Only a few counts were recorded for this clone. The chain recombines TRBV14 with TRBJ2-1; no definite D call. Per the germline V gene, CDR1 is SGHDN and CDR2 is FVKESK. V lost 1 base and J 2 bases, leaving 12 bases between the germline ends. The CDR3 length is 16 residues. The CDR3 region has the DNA TGTGCCAGCAGCCAAGCTCTCACTTCCACCTACAATGAGCAGTTCTTC. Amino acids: CASSQALTSTYNEQFF. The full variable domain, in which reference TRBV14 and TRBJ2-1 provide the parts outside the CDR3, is EAGVTQFPSHSVIEKGQTVTLRCDPISGHDNLYWYRRVMGKEIKFLLHFVKESKQDESGMPNNRFLAERTGGTYSTLKVQPAELEDSGVYFCASSQALTSTYNEQFFGPGTRLTVL.

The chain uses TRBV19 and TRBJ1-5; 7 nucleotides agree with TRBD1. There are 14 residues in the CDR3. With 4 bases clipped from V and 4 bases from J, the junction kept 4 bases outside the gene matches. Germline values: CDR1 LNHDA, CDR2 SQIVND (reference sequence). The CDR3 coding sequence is TGTGCCAGTAGTACGAGGGGGCGTAATCAGCCCCAGCATTTT. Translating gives CASSTRGRNQPQHF.

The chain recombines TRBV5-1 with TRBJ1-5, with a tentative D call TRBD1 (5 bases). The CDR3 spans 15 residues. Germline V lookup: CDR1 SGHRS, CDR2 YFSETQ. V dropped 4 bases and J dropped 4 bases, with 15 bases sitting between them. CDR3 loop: CASSPGGGGNQPQHF. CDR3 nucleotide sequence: TGCGCCAGCAGCCCTGGCGGGGGGGGTAATCAGCCCCAGCATTTT. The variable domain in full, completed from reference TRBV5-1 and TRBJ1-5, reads KAGVTQTPRYLIKTRGQQVTLSCSPISGHRSVSWYQQTPGQGLQFLFEYFSETQRNKGNFPGRFSGRQFSNSRSEMNVSTLELGDSALYLCASSPGGGGNQPQHFGDGTRLSIL.

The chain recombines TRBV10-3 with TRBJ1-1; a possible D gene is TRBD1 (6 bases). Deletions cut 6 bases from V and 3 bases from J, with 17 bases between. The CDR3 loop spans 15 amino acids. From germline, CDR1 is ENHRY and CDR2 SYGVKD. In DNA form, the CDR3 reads TGTGCCATCAGACCGGGACAAATCGGGGACACTGAAGCTTTCTTT. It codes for CAIRPGQIGDTEAFF.

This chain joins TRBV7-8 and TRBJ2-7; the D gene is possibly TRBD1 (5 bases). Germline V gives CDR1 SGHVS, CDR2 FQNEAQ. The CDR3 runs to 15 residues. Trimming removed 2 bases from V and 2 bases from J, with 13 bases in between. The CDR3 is CASSLRWQGPYEQYF. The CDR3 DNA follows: TGTGCCAGCAGCTTACGGTGGCAGGGCCCCTACGAGCAGTACTTC.

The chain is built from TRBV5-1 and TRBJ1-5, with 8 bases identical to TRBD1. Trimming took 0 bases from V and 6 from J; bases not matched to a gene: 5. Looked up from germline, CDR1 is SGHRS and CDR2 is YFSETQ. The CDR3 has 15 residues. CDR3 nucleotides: TGCGCCAGCAGCTTGGGGGGACAGGAAGGTCAGCCCCAGCATTTT. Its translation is CASSLGGQEGQPQHF. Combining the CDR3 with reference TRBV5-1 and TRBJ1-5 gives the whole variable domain KAGVTQTPRYLIKTRGQQVTLSCSPISGHRSVSWYQQTPGQGLQFLFEYFSETQRNKGNFPGRFSGRQFSNSRSEMNVSTLELGDSALYLCASSLGGQEGQPQHFGDGTRLSIL.

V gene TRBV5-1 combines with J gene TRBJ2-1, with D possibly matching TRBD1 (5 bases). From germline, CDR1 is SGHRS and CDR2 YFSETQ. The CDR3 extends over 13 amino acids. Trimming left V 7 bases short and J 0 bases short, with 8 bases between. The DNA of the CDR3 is TGCGCCAGCCGACAGAGCTCCTACAATGAGCAGTTCTTC. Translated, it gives CASRQSSYNEQFF. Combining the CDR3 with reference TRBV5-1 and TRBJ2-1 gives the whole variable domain KAGVTQTPRYLIKTRGQQVTLSCSPISGHRSVSWYQQTPGQGLQFLFEYFSETQRNKGNFPGRFSGRQFSNSRSEMNVSTLELGDSALYLCASRQSSYNEQFFGPGTRLTVL.

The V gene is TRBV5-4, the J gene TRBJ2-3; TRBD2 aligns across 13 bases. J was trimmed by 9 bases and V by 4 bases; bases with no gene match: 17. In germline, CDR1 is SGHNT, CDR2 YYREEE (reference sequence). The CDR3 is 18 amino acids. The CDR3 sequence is CASSLGRTSGGPEETQYF. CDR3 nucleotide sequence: TGTGCCAGCAGCCTTGGAAGGACTAGCGGGGGCCCTGAGGAGACGCAGTATTTT.

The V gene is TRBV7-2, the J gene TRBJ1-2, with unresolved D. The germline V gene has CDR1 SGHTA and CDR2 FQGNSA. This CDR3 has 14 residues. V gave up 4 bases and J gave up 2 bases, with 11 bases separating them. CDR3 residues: CASSSYGRNYGYTF. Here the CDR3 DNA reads TGTGCCAGCAGCTCCTACGGCAGGAACTATGGCTACACCTTC.

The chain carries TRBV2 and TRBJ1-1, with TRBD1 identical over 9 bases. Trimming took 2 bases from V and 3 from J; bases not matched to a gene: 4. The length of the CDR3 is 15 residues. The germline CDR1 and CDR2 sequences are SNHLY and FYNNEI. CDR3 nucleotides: TGTGCCAGCAGTGAATATAGGACAGGGGACACTGAAGCTTTCTTT. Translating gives CASSEYRTGDTEAFF.

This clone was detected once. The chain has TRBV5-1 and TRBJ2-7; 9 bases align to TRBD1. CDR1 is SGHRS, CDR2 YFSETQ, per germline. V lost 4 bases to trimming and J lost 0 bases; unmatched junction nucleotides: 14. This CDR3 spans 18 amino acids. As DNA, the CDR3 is TGCGCCAGCAGCACCCCCGGGACAGGGTCAGTTAGCTCCTACGAGCAGTACTTC. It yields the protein CASSTPGTGSVSSYEQYF. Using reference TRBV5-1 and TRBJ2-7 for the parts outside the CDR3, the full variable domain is KAGVTQTPRYLIKTRGQQVTLSCSPISGHRSVSWYQQTPGQGLQFLFEYFSETQRNKGNFPGRFSGRQFSNSRSEMNVSTLELGDSALYLCASSTPGTGSVSSYEQYFGPGTRLTVT.

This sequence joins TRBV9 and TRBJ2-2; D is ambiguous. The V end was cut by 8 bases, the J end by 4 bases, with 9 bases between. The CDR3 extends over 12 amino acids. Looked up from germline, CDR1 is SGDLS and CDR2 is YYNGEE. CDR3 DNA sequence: TGTGCCAGGCCACTGCCCACCGGGGAGCTGTTTTTT. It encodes CARPLPTGELFF.

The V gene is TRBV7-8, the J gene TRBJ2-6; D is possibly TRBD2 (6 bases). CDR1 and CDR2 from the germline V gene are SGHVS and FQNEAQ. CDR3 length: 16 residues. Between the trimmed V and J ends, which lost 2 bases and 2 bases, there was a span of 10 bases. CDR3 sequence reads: CASSLRREPGANVLTF. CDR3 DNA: TGTGCCAGCAGCTTAAGGAGGGAACCTGGGGCCAACGTCCTGACTTTC.

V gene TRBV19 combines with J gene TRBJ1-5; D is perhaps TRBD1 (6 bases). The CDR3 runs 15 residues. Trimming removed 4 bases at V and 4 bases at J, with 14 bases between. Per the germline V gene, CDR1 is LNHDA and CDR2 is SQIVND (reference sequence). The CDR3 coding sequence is TGTGCCAGTAGTACTCGGACAGTCGGGAATCAGCCCCAGCATTTT. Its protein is CASSTRTVGNQPQHF.

DNA for the CDR3: TGTGCCAGTATTGCGTTGAACACTGAAGCTTTCTTT. It encodes CASIALNTEAFF. The rearrangement uses TRBV19 and TRBJ1-1; no clear D. CDR3 length: 12 residues. Germline CDR1 is LNHDA and CDR2 is SQIVND (reference sequence). Trimming left V 7 bases short and J 0 bases short, with 6 bases between.

CDR3 nucleotide sequence: TGTGCCAGCAGCTTAGAAGGGACAGGTAACAATGAGCAGTTCTTC. It encodes CASSLEGTGNNEQFF. V gene TRBV11-2 combines with J gene TRBJ2-1, with 8 nucleotides matching TRBD1. CDR3 size: 15 residues. Germline CDR1 SGHAT, CDR2 FQNNGV. V trimming: 0 bases; J trimming: 5 bases; junction bases outside the gene matches: 3.

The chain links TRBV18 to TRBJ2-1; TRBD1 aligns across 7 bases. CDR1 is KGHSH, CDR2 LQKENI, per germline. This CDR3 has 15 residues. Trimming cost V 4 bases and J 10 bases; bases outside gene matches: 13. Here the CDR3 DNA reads TGTGCCAGCTCACTGAGCCGGGACAGACGGGACGAGCAGTTCTTC. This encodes CASSLSRDRRDEQFF.

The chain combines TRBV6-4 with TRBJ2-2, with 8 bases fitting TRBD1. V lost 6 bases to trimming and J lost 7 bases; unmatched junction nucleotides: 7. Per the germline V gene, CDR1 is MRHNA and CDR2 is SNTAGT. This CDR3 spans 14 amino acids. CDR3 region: CASRLTGVSGELFF. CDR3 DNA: TGTGCCAGCAGACTGACAGGGGTGAGCGGGGAGCTGTTTTTT.

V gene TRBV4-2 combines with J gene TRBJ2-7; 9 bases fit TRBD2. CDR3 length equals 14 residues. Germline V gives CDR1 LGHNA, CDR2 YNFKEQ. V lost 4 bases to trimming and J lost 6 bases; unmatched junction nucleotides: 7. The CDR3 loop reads CASSRGSGGPEQYF. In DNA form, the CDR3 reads TGTGCCAGCAGCCGGGGGAGCGGGGGGCCCGAGCAGTACTTC.

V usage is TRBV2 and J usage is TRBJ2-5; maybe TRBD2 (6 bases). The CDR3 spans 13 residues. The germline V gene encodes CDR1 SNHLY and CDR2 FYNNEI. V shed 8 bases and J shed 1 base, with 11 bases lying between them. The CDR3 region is CASVAGSQETQYF. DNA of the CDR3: TGTGCCAGCGTGGCGGGGTCCCAAGAGACCCAGTACTTC.

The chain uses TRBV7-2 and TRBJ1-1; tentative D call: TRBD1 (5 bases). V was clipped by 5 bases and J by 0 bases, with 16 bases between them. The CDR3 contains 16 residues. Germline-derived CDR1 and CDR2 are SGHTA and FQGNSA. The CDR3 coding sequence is TGTGCCAGCAGCCAAAGGGGCAGATCAATGAACACTGAAGCTTTCTTT. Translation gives CASSQRGRSMNTEAFF. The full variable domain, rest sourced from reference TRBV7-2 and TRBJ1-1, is GAGVSQSPSNKVTEKGKDVELRCDPISGHTALYWYRQSLGQGLEFLIYFQGNSAPDKSGLPSDRFSAERTGGSVSTLTIQRTQQEDSAVYLCASSQRGRSMNTEAFFGQGTRLTVV.

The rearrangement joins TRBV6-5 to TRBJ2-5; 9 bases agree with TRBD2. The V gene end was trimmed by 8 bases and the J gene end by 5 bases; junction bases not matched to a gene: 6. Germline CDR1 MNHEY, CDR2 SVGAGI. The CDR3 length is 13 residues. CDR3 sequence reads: CASAGGGKETQYF. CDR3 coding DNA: TGTGCCAGCGCGGGGGGGGGCAAGGAGACCCAGTACTTC.